One sample yielded the 19 T cell receptor beta chains listed below, sequenced in a study of cytomegalovirus exposure and HLA in healthy donors. PCR employed 60 Vbeta and 13 Jbeta primers. TCRdb's table, derived via immunoSEQ multiplex PCR, lists solely in-frame clones and lacks some. Of roughly 69,000 clones in the sample, under 85% are singletons; the top ten hold about 5.7%. Sequencing was carried out using PBMCs. The receptors originated from a man aged 45-60 years in good health and CMV-seronegative.

The V and J genes are TRBV15 and TRBJ2-5; D is uncertain. The CDR3 runs 13 residues. Germline values: CDR1 LNHNV, CDR2 YYDKDF (reference sequence). V was pared by 7 bases and J by 5 bases, with 14 bases between. The CDR3 DNA sequence: TGTGCCACCACTCGAGGCTCGTGGGAGACCCAGTACTTC. This gives the protein CATTRGSWETQYF.

This chain links TRBV18 with TRBJ2-7; no firm D call. The CDR3 spans 14 residues. CDR1 and CDR2 (germline): KGHSH, LQKENI. With 4 bases removed from V and 3 bases from J, the gap between germline ends came to 13 bases. The CDR3: CASSLQQSNYEQYF. In DNA form, the CDR3 reads TGTGCCAGCTCACTTCAACAGTCGAACTACGAGCAGTACTTC.

The V call is TRBV11-2, the J call TRBJ1-2; tentative D call: TRBD1 (5 bases). The ends were cut back, 5 bases at V and 8 bases at J, with 15 bases in the middle. Germline assignment: CDR1 SGHAT and CDR2 FQNNGV. The CDR3 totals 13 residues. Here the CDR3 reads CASSPLRARGYTF. CDR3 sequence (DNA): TGTGCCAGCAGCCCCCTCAGGGCGCGAGGCTACACCTTC.

The chain has TRBV19 and TRBJ2-7; the match to TRBD2 covers 14 bases. This CDR3 has 19 amino acids. CDR1 is LNHDA, CDR2 SQIVND, per germline (reference sequence). Trimming removed 7 bases from V and 1 base from J; junction bases left unmatched: 15. In nucleotides, the CDR3 is TGTGCCAGTACCCCCACGGGACTAGCGGGGGCCCAGAGGTCCTACGAGCAGTACTTC. Translated: CASTPTGLAGAQRSYEQYF.

The chain is built from TRBV18 and TRBJ1-4; maybe TRBD1 (6 bases). V lost 6 bases and J lost 2, with 16 bases in between. Germline V lookup: CDR1 KGHSH, CDR2 LQKENI. The CDR3 is made up of 16 amino acids. As DNA, the CDR3 is TGTGCCAGCTCCCCCAGGGGAGCTATTACTAATGAAAAACTGTTTTTT. Translated, it gives CASSPRGAITNEKLFF.

CDR3: CASTDDKRGYTF. DNA for the CDR3: TGTGCCAGCACCGACGACAAAAGGGGCTACACCTTC. The chain is built from TRBV6-1 and TRBJ1-2; D is uncertain. The length of the CDR3 is 12 residues. The V end was cut by 7 bases, the J end by 8 bases, with 14 bases between. CDR1 and CDR2 (germline): MNHNS, SASEGT.

The V call is TRBV19, the J call TRBJ1-2, with 9 bases lining up with TRBD1. This CDR3 has 17 amino acids. CDR1 and CDR2 (germline): LNHDA, SQIVND (reference sequence). Losses at the gene ends were 6 bases for V and 5 bases for J; bases not matched to a gene: 16. The DNA for the CDR3 is TGTGCCAGTAGCGGGGGGGGACAGGGCGAGCCCCCTTATGGCTACACCTTC. Translating it yields CASSGGGQGEPPYGYTF.

The chain recombines TRBV5-1 with TRBJ2-3; 10 bases map to TRBD2. The CDR3 covers 15 residues. The V gene's germline CDR1 is SGHRS and CDR2 YFSETQ. V was clipped by 2 bases and J by 1 base; unmatched bases: 1. CDR3 loop: CASSFGLAGTDTQYF. As DNA, the CDR3 is TGCGCCAGCAGCTTTGGACTAGCGGGCACAGATACGCAGTATTTT.

In this sample, this clone turned up a few times. The chain links TRBV6-5 to TRBJ1-4; TRBD1 agrees at 8 bases. The CDR3 consists of 14 residues. CDR1 is MNHEY, CDR2 SVGAGI, per germline. J lost 4 bases, V lost 4 bases, and 2 bases had no gene match. The CDR3 region is CASSSRGLNEKLFF. The DNA of the CDR3 is TGTGCCAGCAGTTCCAGGGGGCTTAATGAAAAACTGTTTTTT.

V gene TRBV30 combines with J gene TRBJ1-1, with 7 bases matching TRBD1. The CDR3 is made up of 14 amino acids. Trimming cost V 1 base and J 6 bases; bases outside gene matches: 8. Per germline, CDR1 GTSNPN and CDR2 SVGIG (reference sequence). CDR3 residues: CAWSGRGDESEAFF. The DNA for the CDR3 is TGTGCCTGGAGTGGCAGGGGGGATGAGTCTGAAGCTTTCTTT.

The sample holds a few counts of this clone. This chain joins TRBV27 and TRBJ1-5, with D uncertain. Per the germline V gene, CDR1 is MNHEY and CDR2 is SMNVEV (reference sequence). Trimming removed 1 base from V and 0 bases from J, with 7 bases in between. CDR3 length: 15 residues. CDR3 sequence: CASSLLGNSNQPQHF. In DNA form, the CDR3 reads TGTGCCAGCAGTTTATTGGGCAATAGCAATCAGCCCCAGCATTTT.

This clone came up once. The V and J genes are TRBV5-1 and TRBJ2-2, with D possibly being TRBD1 (6 bases). Germline V gene sequence: CDR1 SGHRS, CDR2 YFSETQ. The CDR3 extends over 14 amino acids. Trimming cost V 5 bases and J 7 bases, with 15 bases left between them. CDR3 nucleotides: TGCGCCAGCAGACGGCCAGGGGTTAACGGGGAGCTGTTTTTT. Translated: CASRRPGVNGELFF.

This clone was seen only once. The gene calls are TRBV14 and TRBJ2-2, with TRBD1 matching 10 bases. The V gene end was trimmed by 3 bases and the J gene end by 4 bases; junction bases not matched to a gene: 5. Germline V gene sequence: CDR1 SGHDN, CDR2 FVKESK. The CDR3 is made up of 16 amino acids. The CDR3 spells CASSQAGTGVTGELFF. DNA of the CDR3: TGTGCCAGCAGCCAGGCCGGGACAGGGGTCACCGGGGAGCTGTTTTTT.

This chain links TRBV19 with TRBJ1-1; no definite D call. Trimming took off 1 base at V and 0 bases at J, with 12 bases between the two ends. The CDR3 spans 16 residues. Germline V gene sequence: CDR1 LNHDA, CDR2 SQIVND (reference sequence). This CDR3 reads CASSIGGWKLNTEAFF. The CDR3 DNA reads TGTGCCAGTAGTATAGGAGGTTGGAAACTGAACACTGAAGCTTTCTTT.

The chain joins TRBV9 to TRBJ1-5; D gene unclear. The CDR3 spans 14 residues. V shed 4 bases and J shed 6 bases, with 14 bases lying between them. Germline CDR1 SGDLS, CDR2 YYNGEE. This CDR3 reads CASSPGGGSQPQHF. The DNA for the CDR3 is TGTGCCAGCAGCCCCGGCGGTGGCAGTCAGCCCCAGCATTTT.

This sequence joins TRBV7-9 and TRBJ2-1; tentatively, D is TRBD1 (5 bases). Trimming removed 3 bases from V and 9 bases from J, with 12 bases in between. The CDR3 is 13 amino acids. Germline assignment: CDR1 SEHNR and CDR2 FQNEAQ (reference sequence). Here the CDR3 DNA reads TGTGCCAGCAGCTTTGTAGGGGTCAGTGAGCAGTTCTTC. This gives the protein CASSFVGVSEQFF.

The chain uses TRBV27 and TRBJ1-4, with D tentatively TRBD1 (5 bases). CDR3 length: 15 residues. Per the germline V gene, CDR1 is MNHEY and CDR2 is SMNVEV (reference sequence). Between the trimmed V and J ends, which lost 6 bases and 6 bases, there was a span of 17 bases. CDR3 nucleotides: TGTGCCAGCAGCCGCGCGGACAACCTTTATGAAAAACTGTTTTTT. Encoded protein: CASSRADNLYEKLFF.

The V and J genes are TRBV7-3 and TRBJ1-5; D possibly corresponds to TRBD1 (5 bases). Germline CDR1 reads SGHTA; CDR2 reads FQGTGA. V was clipped by 5 bases and J by 2 bases, with 16 bases between them. CDR3 length equals 16 residues. The CDR3 spells CASSPRGGQGNQPQHF. As DNA, the CDR3 is TGTGCCAGCAGCCCCCGGGGGGGTCAGGGCAATCAGCCCCAGCATTTT.

The chain uses TRBV12-2 and TRBJ1-1; the listed D gene, TRBD1, was not tested against the DNA. TRBV12-2 is given as a pseudogene. The CDR3 loop spans 14 amino acids. In DNA, the CDR3 is TGTGCAAGTCGCTTAGACAGGACATGGTGGGAAGCTTTCTTT. This codes for CASRLDRTWWEAFF.